The 27 T cell receptor beta chains reported below all come from one sample, sequenced in a study of T cell repertoires in cytomegalovirus infection. MiXCR, run by TCRdb on the reads, gives a single entry per CDR3 protein. The sample consists of some 600,000 distinct CDR3 sequences, approximately 24% of them appearing once. Specimen: CD8+ T cells from PBMCs. Every receptor here comes from a human donor in good health (CMV status not recorded). Some clones in this sample may be carry-over from other donors' samples.

This clonotype was found a few times. The chain uses TRBV20-1 and TRBJ2-2; TRBD2 matches at 8 bases. Germline V CDR1 and CDR2: DFQATT, SNEGSKA (reference sequence). This CDR3 is 15 amino acids long. The junction had 9 bases not matched to a gene; V was cut back by 5 bases and J by 4 bases. This CDR3 is CSAQPGLGITGELFF. As DNA, the CDR3 is TGCAGTGCTCAACCGGGACTAGGGATCACCGGGGAGCTGTTTTTT.

This clonotype was seen many times. This chain joins TRBV7-2 and TRBJ1-5, with D tentatively TRBD1 (5 bases). This CDR3 is 15 amino acids long. From germline, CDR1 is SGHTA and CDR2 FQGNSA. V was shortened by 2 bases and J by 0 bases, with 8 bases between the two germline ends. The CDR3 nucleotides are TGTGCCAGCAGCTTAAACAGGCATAGCAATCAGCCCCAGCATTTT. This sequence encodes CASSLNRHSNQPQHF.

This clonotype has only a few counts. The genes are TRBV6-5 and TRBJ2-5; 9 positions match TRBD2. V was pared by 0 bases and J by 5 bases, with 4 bases of the junction left unmatched. The germline V gene has CDR1 MNHEY and CDR2 SVGAGI. This CDR3 comprises 15 residues. Written as DNA, the CDR3 is TGTGCCAGCAGTTACTCAGCTAGCGGGAAGGAGACCCAGTACTTC. Its protein is CASSYSASGKETQYF.

The V call is TRBV6-6, the J call TRBJ2-1; D is unclear. Germline CDR1 and CDR2: MNHNY and SVGAGI (reference sequence). The CDR3 totals 15 residues. Trimming stripped 0 bases from V and 7 bases from J, with 13 bases between. This CDR3 reads CASSYSFPLPNEQFF. The DNA of the CDR3 is TGTGCCAGCAGTTACTCCTTCCCCCTCCCTAATGAGCAGTTCTTC.

The J gene is TRBJ1-5, the V gene TRBV27; the D gene is possibly TRBD1 (6 bases). There are 13 residues in the CDR3. Germline V gene data show CDR1 as MNHEY and CDR2 as SMNVEV (reference sequence). Trimming cost V 8 bases and J 6 bases, with 14 bases left between them. The CDR3 spells CASGGQFSQPQHF. The CDR3 coding sequence is TGTGCCAGCGGAGGACAGTTTAGTCAGCCCCAGCATTTT.

The chain joins TRBV7-2 to TRBJ2-1; TRBD2 matches 12 bases. The CDR3 covers 21 residues. The V segment lost 5 bases and the J segment 8 bases; nucleotides outside the gene matches: 25. The germline gives CDR1 SGHTA, CDR2 FQGNSA. The chain's CDR3 is CASSPWRVVTSGGPGVDEQFF. DNA of the CDR3: TGTGCCAGCAGCCCGTGGCGGGTTGTGACTAGCGGGGGTCCGGGGGTGGATGAGCAGTTCTTC.

There are many counts of this clonotype. This rearrangement joins TRBV7-2 to TRBJ2-7, with 10 nucleotides matching TRBD2. This CDR3 contains 15 residues. Germline V CDR1 and CDR2: SGHTA, FQGNSA. Trimming removed 3 bases from V and 3 bases from J; junction bases left unmatched: 5. The CDR3 region is CASSFLAGANYEQYV. The CDR3 DNA follows: TGTGCCAGCAGCTTTCTAGCGGGGGCCAACTACGAGCAGTACGTC.

This clonotype was picked up many times. This sequence joins TRBV29-1 and TRBJ1-1; maybe TRBD1 (5 bases). The CDR3 has 12 amino acids. V shed 8 bases and J shed 0 bases, with 10 bases lying between them. The germline V gene has CDR1 SQVTM and CDR2 ANQGSEA. The CDR3 sequence: CSTRQLNTEAFF. In DNA, the CDR3 is TGCAGCACTAGACAGTTGAACACTGAAGCTTTCTTT. Full variable domain (remainder filled in from reference TRBV29-1 and TRBJ1-1): SAVISQKPSRDICQRGTSLTIQCQVDSQVTMMFWYRQQPGQSLTLIATANQGSEATYESGFVIDKFPISRPNLTFSTLTVSNMSPEDSSIYLCSTRQLNTEAFFGQGTRLTVV.

This clonotype appeared many times. The chain has TRBV7-2 and TRBJ2-3, with D possibly being TRBD2 (5 bases). V dropped 5 bases and J dropped 1 base, with 10 bases sitting between them. CDR1 is SGHTA, CDR2 FQGNSA, per germline. The CDR3 extends over 14 amino acids. The CDR3 sequence is CASSPPGGTDTQYF. The CDR3 nucleotides are TGTGCCAGCAGCCCACCCGGGGGCACAGATACGCAGTATTTT.

The genes are TRBV28 and TRBJ2-7; 11 bases align to TRBD2. The CDR3 is 15 amino acids. Trimming removed 5 bases from V and 3 bases from J; junction bases left unmatched: 6. Germline-derived CDR1 and CDR2 are MDHEN and SYDVKM. The CDR3 DNA sequence: TGTGCCAGCAGTCCTCTAGCGGGGGGCCGCTACGAGCAGTACGTC. Translated: CASSPLAGGRYEQYV.

This clonotype came up a few times. The chain recombines TRBV12-3 or TRBV12-4 with TRBJ1-1; unclear D gene. The V end was cut by 6 bases, the J end by 5 bases, with 19 bases between. This CDR3 region has 15 residues. CDR3 nucleotide sequence: TGTGCCAGCAGGCCAGAGGGAGGGCGGTGGACTGAAGCTTTCTTT. Translating gives CASRPEGGRWTEAFF.

This clonotype was detected a few times. The V and J genes are TRBV7-3 and TRBJ2-1; the D gene could be TRBD1 or TRBD2 (6 bases each). CDR1 SGHTA and CDR2 FQGTGA come from the germline V gene. V shed 0 bases and J shed 5 bases, with 11 bases lying between them. The CDR3 totals 15 residues. CDR3 bases: TGTGCCAGCAGCTTAACCGGGGGCATGGACAATGAGCAGTTCTTC. It translates to CASSLTGGMDNEQFF.

V usage is TRBV5-1 and J usage is TRBJ2-7; D not certain. The V and J ends lost 0 bases and 4 bases respectively, with 11 bases between them. CDR3 length equals 14 residues. Germline-derived CDR1 and CDR2 are SGHRS and YFSETQ. The CDR3 DNA sequence: TGCGCCAGCAGCTTGGCCTCCAACCCTTACGAGCAGTACTTC. Translation gives CASSLASNPYEQYF.

This clonotype has ten or more counts. The V call is TRBV7-8, the J call TRBJ1-2; D is possibly TRBD1 (5 bases). Trimming cost V 4 bases and J 7 bases, with 22 bases left between them. Germline values: CDR1 SGHVS, CDR2 FQNEAQ. The CDR3 contains 16 residues. CDR3 sequence: CASSSSLREGMSGYTF. The DNA of the CDR3 is TGTGCCAGCAGCTCCAGTCTACGGGAGGGGATGAGTGGCTACACCTTC.

There are many counts of this clonotype. The gene calls are TRBV28 and TRBJ1-6; no definite D call. Between the trimmed V and J ends, which lost 3 bases and 14 bases, there was a span of 14 bases. There are 13 residues in the CDR3. Germline loops: CDR1 MDHEN, CDR2 SYDVKM. CDR3 nucleotide sequence: TGTGCCAGCAGTTTCCCCGGTCTTGAGGCCCTCCACTTT. Amino acid sequence: CASSFPGLEALHF.

The chain is built from TRBV28 and TRBJ2-1; TRBD2 aligns across 13 bases. CDR1 MDHEN and CDR2 SYDVKM come from the germline V gene. The CDR3 runs 15 residues. V shed 4 bases and J 5 bases; nucleotides not matched to a gene: 2. The CDR3 sequence is CASSSGTSGDNEQFF. Here the CDR3 DNA reads TGTGCCAGCAGTTCCGGGACTAGCGGGGACAATGAGCAGTTCTTC.

The V call is TRBV29-1, the J call TRBJ2-7; possibly TRBD2 for D (5 bases). Per germline, CDR1 SQVTM and CDR2 ANQGSEA. The V and J ends lost 5 bases and 7 bases respectively, with 15 bases between them. The CDR3 covers 12 residues. The chain's CDR3 is CSVSPRGGEQYF. The CDR3 DNA is TGCAGCGTTTCCCCCCGAGGAGGTGAGCAGTACTTC.

Turning to this clonotype: At one of its ends the junction is not consistent with the germline gene, which may arise from a read error. This rearrangement joins TRBV12-3 or TRBV12-4 to TRBJ2-2; D is perhaps TRBD2 (5 bases). The CDR3 has 18 residues. CDR3 in amino acids: CANSFLYAGMTNTGELFF. As DNA, the CDR3 is TGTGCCAACAGTTTTCTCTACGCCGGGATGACGAACACCGGGGAGCTGTTTTTT.

The table lists this clonotype with a few counts. This chain links TRBV7-9 with TRBJ2-1, with D unresolved. Germline CDR1 is SEHNR and CDR2 is FQNEAQ (reference sequence). The CDR3 covers 16 residues. Trimming took off 0 bases at V and 0 bases at J, with 9 bases between the two ends. CDR3 protein: CASSLAGKGSYNEQFF. The CDR3 DNA is TGTGCCAGCAGCTTAGCGGGGAAGGGCTCCTACAATGAGCAGTTCTTC.

Many counts were recorded for this clonotype. The chain is built from TRBV12-3 or TRBV12-4 and TRBJ2-1, with 8 nucleotides matching TRBD2. V was pared by 7 bases and J by 3 bases, with 8 bases of the junction left unmatched. CDR3 size: 15 residues. CDR3 residues: CASTPAGGSYNEQFF. Written as DNA, the CDR3 is TGTGCCAGCACCCCGGCGGGGGGCAGCTACAATGAGCAGTTCTTC.

The rearrangement joins TRBV14 to TRBJ2-2; TRBD1 is a possible D gene (6 bases). Germline CDR1 and CDR2: SGHDN and FVKESK. The V end was cut by 4 bases, the J end by 0 bases, with 12 bases between. The CDR3 spans 16 residues. CDR3 in amino acids: CASSLGTLTNTGELFF. The CDR3 DNA reads as TGTGCCAGCAGCCTTGGGACACTCACGAACACCGGGGAGCTGTTTTTT.

The sample holds a few counts of this clonotype. The chain joins TRBV15 to TRBJ2-6; the D is unclear. Germline CDR1 reads LNHNV; CDR2 reads YYDKDF (reference sequence). This CDR3 spans 16 amino acids. The V gene lost 0 bases and the J gene lost 2 bases, with 8 bases spanning the gap. The CDR3 nucleotides read TGTGCCACCAGCAGAGACAAGAACCCTGGGGCCAACGTCCTGACTTTC. Amino acids: CATSRDKNPGANVLTF.

This clonotype occurred many times. The V call is TRBV7-8, the J call TRBJ2-7, with 7 bases fitting TRBD1. The V gene's germline CDR1 is SGHVS and CDR2 FQNEAQ. The CDR3 has 14 amino acids. The V and J ends lost 4 bases and 2 bases, in that order; junction bases with no gene match: 5. Here the CDR3 reads CASSSDRVPYEQYF. The CDR3 DNA reads as TGTGCCAGCAGCTCCGACAGGGTTCCCTACGAGCAGTACTTC.

The V call is TRBV20-1, the J call TRBJ2-1; TRBD1 might be the D (5 bases). V lost 2 bases and J lost 0, with 14 bases in between. Germline V gives CDR1 DFQATT, CDR2 SNEGSKA (reference sequence). The CDR3 covers 16 residues. As DNA, the CDR3 is TGCAGTGCTAGATCCCAGGGAATGGGCTCCTACAATGAGCAGTTCTTC. Its translation is CSARSQGMGSYNEQFF.

The chain joins TRBV2 to TRBJ2-1; TRBD1 might be the D (5 bases). V was trimmed by 7 bases and J by 5 bases, leaving 9 bases between them. CDR1 SNHLY and CDR2 FYNNEI come from the germline V gene. The CDR3 totals 12 residues. In DNA, the CDR3 is TGTGCCAGCACCAAAGGGGACAATGAGCAGTTCTTC. Its protein is CASTKGDNEQFF. Full variable domain (missing parts from reference TRBV2 and TRBJ2-1): EPEVTQTPSHQVTQMGQEVILRCVPISNHLYFYWYRQILGQKVEFLVSFYNNEISEKSEIFDDQFSVERPDGSNFTLKIRSTKLEDSAMYFCASTKGDNEQFFGPGTRLTVL.

The gene calls are TRBV6-2 or TRBV6-3 and TRBJ2-7, with no clear D. The CDR3 is 14 amino acids. Germline V gives CDR1 MNHEY, CDR2 SVGEGT. Trimming took off 2 bases at V and 0 bases at J, with 8 bases between the two ends. The CDR3 region is CASSYARTSYEQYV. The DNA for the CDR3 is TGTGCCAGCAGTTACGCCAGGACCTCCTACGAGCAGTACGTC.

This chain links TRBV7-8 with TRBJ1-1; D uncertain. The CDR3 consists of 13 residues. V was shortened by 0 bases and J by 7 bases, with 9 bases between the two germline ends. CDR1 is SGHVS, CDR2 FQNEAQ, per germline. As DNA, the CDR3 is TGTGCCAGCAGCTTAGCGGAGAGGTTTGAAGCTTTCTTT. Translating it yields CASSLAERFEAFF.